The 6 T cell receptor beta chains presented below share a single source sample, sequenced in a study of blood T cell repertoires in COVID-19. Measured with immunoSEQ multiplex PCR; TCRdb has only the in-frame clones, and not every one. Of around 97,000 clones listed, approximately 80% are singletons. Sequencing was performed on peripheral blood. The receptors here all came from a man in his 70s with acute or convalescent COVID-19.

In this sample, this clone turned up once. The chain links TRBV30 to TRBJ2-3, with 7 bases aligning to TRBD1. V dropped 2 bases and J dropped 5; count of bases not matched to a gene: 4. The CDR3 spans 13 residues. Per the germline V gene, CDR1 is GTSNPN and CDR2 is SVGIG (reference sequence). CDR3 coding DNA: TGTGCCTGGAGTAGAGGGGGCATAGATACGCAGTATTTT. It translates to CAWSRGGIDTQYF. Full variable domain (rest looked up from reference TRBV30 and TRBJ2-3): SQTIHQWPATLVQPVGSPLSLECTVEGTSNPNLYWYRQAAGRGLQLLFYSVGIGQISSEVPQNLSASRPQDRQFILSSKKLLLSDSGFYLCAWSRGGIDTQYFGPGTRLTVL.

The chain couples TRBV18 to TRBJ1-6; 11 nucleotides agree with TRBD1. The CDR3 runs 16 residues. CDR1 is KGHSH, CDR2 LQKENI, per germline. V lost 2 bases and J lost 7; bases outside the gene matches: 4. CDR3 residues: CASSPGTGGSNSPLHF. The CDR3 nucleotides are TGTGCCAGCTCACCAGGGACAGGGGGTTCCAATTCACCCCTCCACTTT.

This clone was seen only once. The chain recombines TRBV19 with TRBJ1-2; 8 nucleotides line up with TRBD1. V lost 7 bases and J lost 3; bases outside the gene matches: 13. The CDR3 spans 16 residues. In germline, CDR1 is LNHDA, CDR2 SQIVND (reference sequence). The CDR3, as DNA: TGTGCCAGTATCGGAGGACAGGGAAAATTGGACTATGGCTACACCTTC. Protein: CASIGGQGKLDYGYTF.

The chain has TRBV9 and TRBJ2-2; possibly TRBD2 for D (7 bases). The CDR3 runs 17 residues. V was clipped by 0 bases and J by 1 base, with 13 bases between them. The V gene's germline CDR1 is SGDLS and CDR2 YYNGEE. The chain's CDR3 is CASSVAEGGGNTGELFF. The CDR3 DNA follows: TGTGCCAGCAGCGTAGCCGAGGGAGGGGGGAACACCGGGGAGCTGTTTTTT.

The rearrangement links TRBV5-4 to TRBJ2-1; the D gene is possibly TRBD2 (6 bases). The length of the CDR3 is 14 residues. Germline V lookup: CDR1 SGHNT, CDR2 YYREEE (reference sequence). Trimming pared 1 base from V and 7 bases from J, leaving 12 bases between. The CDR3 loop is CASSLTRRGNEQFF. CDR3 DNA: TGTGCCAGCAGCTTGACTAGGCGGGGTAATGAGCAGTTCTTC.

CDR3 amino acids: CASSPGQARYGYTF. CDR3 in DNA: TGTGCCAGCAGCCCCGGACAGGCTCGGTATGGCTACACCTTC. This sequence joins TRBV5-5 and TRBJ1-2, with 7 bases aligning to TRBD1. After removal of 4 bases from V and 5 bases from J, the junction contained 8 bases not matched to a gene. The V gene's germline CDR1 is SGHKS and CDR2 YYEKEE (reference sequence). CDR3 length equals 14 residues.